This T cell receptor beta chain was sequenced during a study of T cell responses to AZD1222 COVID-19 vaccine. Findings of the study overall: At 160-218 and 743-854, vaccine-associated CD4 TCRs were dominant, and they spanned spike. Researchers took repertoire samples only after the peak T cell response had come.

As regards this clone: Antigen: not known.

The protocol was immunoSEQ multiplex PCR, while the TCRdb copy is restricted to in-frame clones and leaves out a portion. Of 75,000 to 90,000 clones in the sample, roughly 90% were seen once. The germline V and J ends were trimmed by 8 bases and 0 bases, with 14 bases remaining between them. The germline CDR1 and CDR2 sequences are LGHNT and FRNRAP. The length of the CDR3 is 14 residues. This chain joins TRBV12-5 and TRBJ2-7, with D perhaps matching TRBD1 (5 bases). Sample: peripheral blood, taken on day 0 of AZD1222 vaccination. The sequence derives from an adult in good health. The CDR3 DNA reads as TGTGCTAGTACTGGCAGGGCCAGCTCCTACGAGCAGTACTTC. It yields the protein CASTGRASSYEQYF.